This T cell receptor (beta chain) originates from a study of cytomegalovirus exposure and HLA in healthy donors. With 60 Vbeta and 13 Jbeta primers, the PCR was carried out. This table comes from immunoSEQ multiplex PCR, and its TCRdb copy is limited to in-frame clones, with some not included. The sample records fewer than 250,000 clones, 76% being singletons. As concerns this clone: What it binds is unknown.

Germline values: CDR1 KGHSH, CDR2 LQKENI. The CDR3 sequence is 14 residues long. The V gene lost 1 base and the J gene lost 4 bases, with 10 bases spanning the gap. The study, taken as a whole, reports: TCR beta sequences numbering around 15,000 were associated with HLA alleles at 0.05 false discovery rate in a later analysis. The study flagged roughly 150 TCR beta chains as cytomegalovirus-associated.

The chain is built from TRBV18 and TRBJ2-5; D may be TRBD2 (7 bases). The material sequenced was PBMCs. This clonotype was obtained from a young man in good health and CMV-seronegative. The CDR3 sequence is CASSPRGGLETQYF. As DNA, the CDR3 is TGTGCCAGCTCACCACGCGGGGGCCTAGAGACCCAGTACTTC.